Listed below are T cell receptor beta chains from one sample, sequenced in a study of response to subunit inactivated influenza vaccine. TCRdb re-called the RT-PCR reads through MiXCR, storing one row per CDR3 protein. The sample holds some 500,000 distinct CDR3 sequences, 10% to 15% seen once. Sample: PBMCs from blood, taken roughly 47 days after vaccination. The receptors were sampled from a man aged 50-60 years who received an inactivated influenza vaccine. CDR3s include the opening cysteine and the closing phenylalanine or tryptophan. D genes are given only for firm matches. Clone sizes are given selectively: once, few, many, or a class where the clone is expanded.

TRBJ2-7,NA,TRBV6-2/TRBV6-3,TRBD2,TGTGCCAGCAGAACTAGCGGGAGGAGAGACGAGCAGTACTTC,CASRTSGRRDEQYF
TRBJ2-1,NA,TRBV10-3,TRBD2,TGTGCCATCAGTGAGGGACTAGCGAGCTATGAGCAGTTCTTC,CAISEGLASYEQFF
TRBJ2-7,few,TRBV19,TRBD2,TGTGCCAGTAGTATGACCCTAGGGACTAGCTACTACGAGCAGTACTTC,CASSMTLGTSYYEQYF
TRBJ2-3,many,TRBV29-1,NA,TGCAGCGTAGGGGCCACAGATACGCAGTATTTT,CSVGATDTQYF
TRBJ2-7,NA,TRBV6-5,NA,TGTGCCAGCAGTTACATACGGGGCGAGCAGTACTTC,CASSYIRGEQYF
TRBJ2-7,few,TRBV7-2,NA,TGTGCCAGCAGCCCCACTCGACGGAACGAGCAGTACTTC,CASSPTRRNEQYF
TRBJ2-7,NA,TRBV11-2,NA,TGTGCCAGCAGCTTAGCTTTTGGGCAAGGCTCCTACGAGCAGTACTTC,CASSLAFGQGSYEQYF
TRBJ2-2,few,TRBV20-1,NA,TGCAGTGCTAAGGACAGATCGAACACCGGGGAGCTGTTTTTT,CSAKDRSNTGELFF
TRBJ2-5,NA,TRBV7-9,NA,TGTGCCAGCAGGCACGGCACAGGTTACCAAGAGACCCAGTACTTC,CASRHGTGYQETQYF
TRBJ2-1,few,TRBV7-2,TRBD1,TGTGCCAGCAGCCCACCTGACAGGGAATGGAGGTACAATGAGCAGTTCTTC,CASSPPDREWRYNEQFF
TRBJ2-1,many,TRBV7-8,TRBD2,TGTGCCAGCAGCCGCGGGGGGGCAATGTACAATGAGCAGTTCTTC,CASSRGGAMYNEQFF
TRBJ2-7,NA,TRBV11-2,TRBD1,TGTGCCAGCAGCTTACAGAACAGGGGGTTATACGAGCAGTACTTC,CASSLQNRGLYEQYF
TRBJ2-7,NA,TRBV7-2,NA,TGTGCCAGCAGATCCGCCGGGACGGTGGCCTACGAGCAGTACTTC,CASRSAGTVAYEQYF
TRBJ2-2,NA,TRBV6-2/TRBV6-3,NA,TGTGCCAGCAGCGGGGCGAATAGGCCCGGGGAGCTGTTTTTT,CASSGANRPGELFF
TRBJ2-7,NA,TRBV18,TRBD1,TGTGCCAGCTCACCGACAGGGGGTGTCTACGAGCAGTACTTC,CASSPTGGVYEQYF
TRBJ1-1,NA,TRBV12-3/TRBV12-4,NA,TGTGCCAGCAGTGTTACAGCAGGTGAACCCATGAACACTGAAGCTTTCTTT,CASSVTAGEPMNTEAFF
TRBJ2-5,NA,TRBV28,NA,TGTGCCAGCAACGTACCGGGGCAGCAAGCGACCCAGTACTTC,CASNVPGQQATQYF
TRBJ1-6,NA,TRBV27,NA,TGTGCCAGCAGTTTATACACAGGGCTAAAGAGTTCACCCCTCCGCTTT,CASSLYTGLKSSPLRF
TRBJ2-3,few,TRBV20-1,TRBD1,TGCAGTGCCGCGCGACAGGGAGAAACAGATACGCAGTATTTT,CSAARQGETDTQYF
TRBJ2-2,many,TRBV4-1,TRBD2,TGCGCCAGCAGCCAACGCAGCGGGGGGAACACCGGGGAGCTGTTTTTT,CASSQRSGGNTGELFF
TRBJ2-1,NA,TRBV3-1,NA,TGTGCCAGCAGCCAAGGGGCGACAGGCGAGCAGTTCTTC,CASSQGATGEQFF
TRBJ2-3,few,TRBV2,NA,TGTGCCAGCAGTGTGAGGACAGTATCAGATACGCAGTATTTT,CASSVRTVSDTQYF
TRBJ2-4,NA,TRBV20-1,NA,TGCAGTGCTCAGCCCACCAAAAACATTCAGTACTTC,CSAQPTKNIQYF
TRBJ1-4,NA,TRBV4-3,NA,TGCGCCAGCAGCCAAAGACAGTACACTAATGAAAAACTGTTTTTT,CASSQRQYTNEKLFF
TRBJ2-7,many,TRBV7-9,TRBD1,TGTGCCAGCCTAAGGACAGGGAGCTCCTACGAGCAGTACTTC,CASLRTGSSYEQYF
TRBJ2-7,few,TRBV28,TRBD1,TGTGCCAGCAGGCTACATGGACAGGCGACGGGGGAGCAGTACTTC,CASRLHGQATGEQYF
TRBJ2-1,NA,TRBV6-1,NA,TGTGCCAGCAGGGAATTCTCCTACAATGAGCAGTTCTTC,CASREFSYNEQFF
TRBJ2-6,many,TRBV20-1,NA,TGCAGTGCTAGCCGGGGCGACCTTAAGGCCAACGTCCTGACTTTC,CSASRGDLKANVLTF
TRBJ1-1,few,TRBV7-9,NA,TGTGCCAGCTACCGCGTGGGAGGGGCCAGCACTGAAGCTTTCTTT,CASYRVGGASTEAFF
TRBJ2-7,NA,TRBV12-3/TRBV12-4,NA,TGTGCCAGCAGTCCCAAGGGGGGCGGGTACGAGCAGTACTTC,CASSPKGGGYEQYF
TRBJ2-1,few,TRBV12-3/TRBV12-4,NA,TGTGCCAGCAGTTCTGTATTTGAGCAGTTCTTC,CASSSVFEQFF
TRBJ2-1,NA,TRBV3-1,TRBD2,TGTGCCAGCAGCCCCGGACGGGGGCTAGCGGGAGGCCTCCTCTACAATGAGCAGTTCTTC,CASSPGRGLAGGLLYNEQFF
TRBJ1-6,many,TRBV20-1,NA,TGCAGTGCGGGGGCGTCAGAGCTTTCACCCCTCCACTTT,CSAGASELSPLHF
TRBJ2-7,NA,TRBV12-3/TRBV12-4,NA,TGTGCCAGCAGTCGGGACCTCGCCCACGAGCAGTACTTC,CASSRDLAHEQYF
TRBJ2-7,many,TRBV7-2,TRBD1,TGTGCCAGCAGCTTCCGACCGACAGGGCCCTCCTACGAGCAGTACTTC,CASSFRPTGPSYEQYF
TRBJ2-5,few,TRBV7-9,TRBD2,TGTGCCAGCAGCTCGGGTCGACTAGCGGGCCGGGAGACCCAGTACTTC,CASSSGRLAGRETQYF
TRBJ2-4,many,TRBV11-2,TRBD2,TGTGCCAGCAGCCCGTTGACTAGCGGGGTAGCCAAAAACATTCAGTACTTC,CASSPLTSGVAKNIQYF
TRBJ1-2,NA,TRBV30,NA,TGTGCCTGGTCGGCAAACGATGGGCATGGCTACACCTTC,CAWSANDGHGYTF
TRBJ2-4,NA,TRBV11-1,TRBD1,TGTGCCAGCAGTCCCGGACAGGTGCTAGCCAAAAACATTCAGTACTTC,CASSPGQVLAKNIQYF
TRBJ1-4,NA,TRBV9,NA,TGTGCCAGCAGCGTAGATGAATACAGGCCTACAACTAATGAAAAACTGTTTTTT,CASSVDEYRPTTNEKLFF